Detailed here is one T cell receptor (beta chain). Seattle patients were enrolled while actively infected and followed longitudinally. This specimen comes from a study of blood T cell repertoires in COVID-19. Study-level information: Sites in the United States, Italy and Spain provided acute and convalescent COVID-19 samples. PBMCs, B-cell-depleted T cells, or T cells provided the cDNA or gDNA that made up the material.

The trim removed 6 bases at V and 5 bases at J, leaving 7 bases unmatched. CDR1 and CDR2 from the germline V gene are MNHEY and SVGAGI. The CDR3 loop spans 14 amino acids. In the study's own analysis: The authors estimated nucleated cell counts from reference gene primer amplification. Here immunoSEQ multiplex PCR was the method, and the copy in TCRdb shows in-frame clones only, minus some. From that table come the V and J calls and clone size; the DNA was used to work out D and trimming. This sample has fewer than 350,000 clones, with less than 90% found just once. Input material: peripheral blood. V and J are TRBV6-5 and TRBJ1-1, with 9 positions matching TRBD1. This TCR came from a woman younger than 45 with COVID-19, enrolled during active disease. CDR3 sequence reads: CASRSNRGRTEAFF. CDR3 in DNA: TGTGCCAGCAGATCAAACAGGGGGCGGACTGAAGCTTTCTTT.